This T cell receptor (beta chain) was documented in a study of PD-1 blockade in mismatch repair-deficient tumors. Study-wide background: Patients had eleven to twelve mismatch repair-deficient cancer types and were previously treated and progressing.

For this clone: Its target is not known.

Assay used: immunoSEQ multiplex PCR; TCRdb lists only in-frame clones, some missing. This table holds around 100,000 clones, around 80% found once. General study findings and limits: Rapid post-treatment expansion, then contraction, generally preceding radiologic response, marked tumor-resident clones.

The CDR3 runs to 15 residues. CDR1 is MNHEY and CDR2 is SVGAGI in the germline V gene. V lost 6 bases, J lost 8 bases, and 22 bases lay in between. All patients were mismatch repair deficient, assessed by either PCR or immunohistochemistry. TCR sequencing covered a few patients who responded to pembrolizumab. The source material was peripheral blood, sampled approximately 60 weeks after starting pembrolizumab. The clonotype was recovered from an adult with mismatch repair-deficient cancer. This chain links TRBV6-5 with TRBJ1-1; D is perhaps TRBD1 (6 bases). Written as DNA, the CDR3 is TGTGCCAGCAGCAAACAGGGAGGACCAATCTCGGAAGCTTTCTTT. Amino acid sequence: CASSKQGGPISEAFF.